The entry below describes one TCR beta chain. The sample belongs to a study of control samples from healthy donors and cancer patients. The assay was immunoSEQ multiplex PCR, and TCRdb's table has in-frame clones only and misses some. This sample has approximately 71,000 clones; roughly nine tenths occur once, and the top ten carry around 19%. CDR1 and CDR2 from the germline V gene are SNHLY and FYNNEI. The V and J ends lost 5 bases and 5 bases, in that order; junction bases with no gene match: 9. The CDR3 length is 14 residues. The specimen was PBMCs. The chain couples TRBV2 to TRBJ2-7; 7 bases map to TRBD1. This TCR derives from a man between 60 and 75 years old with lung cancer. CDR3 region: CASSRPGQPDEQYF. The CDR3 nucleotides read TGTGCCAGCAGTCGCCCGGGACAGCCTGACGAGCAGTACTTC.